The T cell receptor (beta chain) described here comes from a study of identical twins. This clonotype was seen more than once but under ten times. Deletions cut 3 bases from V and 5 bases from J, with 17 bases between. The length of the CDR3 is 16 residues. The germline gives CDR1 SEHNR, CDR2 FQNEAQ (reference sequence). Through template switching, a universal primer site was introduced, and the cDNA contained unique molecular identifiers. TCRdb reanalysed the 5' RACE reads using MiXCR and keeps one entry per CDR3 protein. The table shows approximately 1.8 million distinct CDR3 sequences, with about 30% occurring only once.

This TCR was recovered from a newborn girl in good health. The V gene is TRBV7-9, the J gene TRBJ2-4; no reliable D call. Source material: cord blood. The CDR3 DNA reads TGTGCCAGCAGCTTCGGAGTTTGGGCAGGCGAAAACATTCAGTACTTC. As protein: CASSFGVWAGENIQYF.